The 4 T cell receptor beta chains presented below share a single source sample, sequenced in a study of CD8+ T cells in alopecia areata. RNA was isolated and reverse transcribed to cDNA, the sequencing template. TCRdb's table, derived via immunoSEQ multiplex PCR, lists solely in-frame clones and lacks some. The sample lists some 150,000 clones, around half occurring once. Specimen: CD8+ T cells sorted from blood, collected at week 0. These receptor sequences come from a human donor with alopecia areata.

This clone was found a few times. The CDR3 sequence: CATSRAANSPLHF. CDR3 DNA sequence: TGTGCCACCAGCAGAGCCGCCAATTCACCCCTCCACTTT. The rearrangement joins TRBV15 to TRBJ1-6; D not resolved. The V end was cut by 1 base, the J end by 7 bases, with 5 bases between. CDR1 LNHNV and CDR2 YYDKDF come from the germline V gene (reference sequence). The CDR3 runs 13 residues.

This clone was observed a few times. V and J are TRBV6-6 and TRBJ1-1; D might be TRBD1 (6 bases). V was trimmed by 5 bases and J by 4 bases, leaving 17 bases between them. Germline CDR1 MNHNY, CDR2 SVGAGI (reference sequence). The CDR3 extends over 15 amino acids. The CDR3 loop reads CASSPMNSGATEAFF. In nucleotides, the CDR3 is TGTGCCAGCAGTCCCATGAACTCAGGGGCCACTGAAGCTTTCTTT.

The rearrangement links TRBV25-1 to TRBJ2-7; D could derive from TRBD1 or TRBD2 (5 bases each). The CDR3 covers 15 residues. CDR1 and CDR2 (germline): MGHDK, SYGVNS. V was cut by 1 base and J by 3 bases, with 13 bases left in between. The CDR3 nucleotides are TGTGCCAGCAGTGAATCTCGAGGGGCGGACTACGAGCAGTACTTC. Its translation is CASSESRGADYEQYF.

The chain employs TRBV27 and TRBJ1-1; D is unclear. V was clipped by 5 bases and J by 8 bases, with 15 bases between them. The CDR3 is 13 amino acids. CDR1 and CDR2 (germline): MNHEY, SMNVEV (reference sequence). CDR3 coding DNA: TGTGCCAGCAGTATAAACCCTACTCTCGAAGCTTTCTTT. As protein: CASSINPTLEAFF.